The present TCR beta chain was sequenced within a study of T cell responses to AZD1222 COVID-19 vaccine. About this clone: The antigen remains unidentified.

General study findings and limits: CD4 TCRs linked to vaccination spanned spike, dominating at 160-218 and 743-854. White British donors predominated, females outnumbered males, and clonal diversity was possibly underestimated. A rise in Spike-specific TCR breadth and depth followed two AZD1222 doses.

Sequenced by immunoSEQ multiplex PCR; TCRdb stores in-frame clones only, minus some. This table has roughly 92,000 clones, less than 90% appearing once. The V and J ends lost 5 bases and 10 bases, in that order; junction bases with no gene match: 5. This CDR3 is built from 12 residues. Investigators merged groups given second doses at roughly 4 or roughly 12 weeks. The receptor was derived from an adult who received the AZD1222 COVID-19 vaccine. The sample in question was peripheral blood, obtained 28 days after the second AZD1222 dose. The J gene is TRBJ1-1, the V gene TRBV12-3 or TRBV12-4, with 9 bases aligning to TRBD1. The CDR3 DNA is TGTGCCAGCAGTCCCTGGGGACAGGGAGCTTTCTTT. This translates into CASSPWGQGAFF.